This T cell receptor beta chain was recorded in a study of blood T cells in healthy people across ages. Study results and caveats: Observed TCR beta diversity showed a strong correlation with the percentage of naive T cells as measured by flow cytometry.

The V end lost 5 bases, the J end lost 4 bases, and 17 bases lay between the germline ends. CDR1 and CDR2 (germline): SGHAT, FQNNGV. The CDR3 is 15 amino acids. Remarks on this clonotype: Antigen unknown.

Then a second PCR, running roughly 7 to 12 cycles, was carried out with a sample-barcoded 5' primer and a J-beta primer mix. Each CDR3 protein gets one entry after TCRdb re-called the 5' RACE reads with MiXCR. The data hold about 510,000 distinct CDR3 sequences, with about 27% observed a single time. The sample also formed part of further work on T cells of mothers and their children.

Input material: blood. The chain links TRBV11-2 to TRBJ1-2, with D possibly TRBD1 on 5 matching bases. The source is a boy aged 2 to 10 in good health. The CDR3 loop is CASSPGTPRGYGYTF. CDR3 coding DNA: TGTGCCAGCAGCCCGGGGACTCCCCGGGGCTATGGCTACACCTTC.